The 28 T cell receptor beta chains below come from one sample, sequenced in a study of T cell changes during pregnancy in multiple sclerosis. Here immunoSEQ multiplex PCR was the method, and the copy in TCRdb shows in-frame clones only, minus some. Seen here are 65,000 to 95,000 clones, about 93% observed once, and the top ten hold around 2.6%. The sequences come from peripheral blood, collected after pregnancy. The receptor source for this set is a female donor in good health, enrolled as a control in a pregnancy study.

A single count supports this clone. The CDR3 is CASSLTTAKETQYF. The DNA for the CDR3 is TGTGCCAGCAGCCTTACGACAGCAAAAGAGACCCAGTACTTC. The rearrangement uses TRBV5-4 and TRBJ2-5; a possible D gene is TRBD1 (5 bases). The CDR3 runs 14 residues. V lost 4 bases, J lost 3 bases, and 13 bases lay in between. Germline V CDR1 and CDR2: SGHNT, YYREEE (reference sequence).

The chain carries TRBV30 and TRBJ1-2; the D is unclear. Germline-derived CDR1 and CDR2 are GTSNPN and SVGIG (reference sequence). The CDR3 is 14 amino acids. V lost 2 bases to trimming and J lost 8 bases, with 18 bases between them. CDR3 bases: TGTGCCTGGAGTTCGGTTCCAAGAGGTTCCGGCTACACCTTC. It specifies CAWSSVPRGSGYTF.

The chain carries TRBV6-1 and TRBJ2-7; 10 bases are a match to TRBD1. Germline-derived CDR1 and CDR2 are MNHNS and SASEGT. CDR3 length equals 13 residues. J lost 5 bases, V lost 7 bases, and 5 bases had no gene match. The CDR3 protein is CASTSGTGDEQYF. The DNA for the CDR3 is TGTGCCAGCACCTCCGGGACAGGGGACGAGCAGTACTTC.

The V call is TRBV7-2, the J call TRBJ2-5; D might be TRBD1 (5 bases). The germline CDR1 and CDR2 sequences are SGHTA and FQGNSA. The CDR3 extends over 12 amino acids. V was cut by 3 bases and J by 3 bases, with 5 bases left in between. In DNA form, the CDR3 reads TGTGCCAGCAGCTTCAGGGAAGAGACCCAGTACTTC. Protein product: CASSFREETQYF.

V usage is TRBV29-1 and J usage is TRBJ2-5; 9 nucleotides line up with TRBD1. Looked up from germline, CDR1 is SQVTM and CDR2 is ANQGSEA. The V gene end was trimmed by 5 bases and the J gene end by 1 base; junction bases not matched to a gene: 5. CDR3 size: 14 residues. CDR3 sequence reads: CSVSRDRVQETQYF. CDR3 sequence (DNA): TGCAGCGTTTCCCGGGACAGGGTCCAAGAGACCCAGTACTTC.

This clone was observed once. This chain uses TRBV6-4 with TRBJ2-3; 9 nucleotides align to TRBD2. CDR1 is MRHNA, CDR2 SNTAGT, per germline. The CDR3 totals 16 residues. The trim removed 3 bases at V and 6 bases at J, leaving 10 bases unmatched. The CDR3 DNA is TGTGCCAGCAGTGAGCGTTCTAGCGGGGTGCTTGATACGCAGTATTTT. As protein: CASSERSSGVLDTQYF.

V usage is TRBV7-9 and J usage is TRBJ1-2; a possible D gene is TRBD1 (5 bases). The V end was cut by 5 bases, the J end by 3 bases, with 10 bases between. CDR3 length equals 13 residues. The germline V gene encodes CDR1 SEHNR and CDR2 FQNEAQ (reference sequence). CDR3 amino acids: CASSPATDYGYTF. The DNA for the CDR3 is TGTGCCAGCAGCCCCGCGACAGACTATGGCTACACCTTC.

The chain links TRBV7-2 to TRBJ2-4; 8 bases map to TRBD1. The germline V gene has CDR1 SGHTA and CDR2 FQGNSA. CDR3 size: 14 residues. Trimming took 5 bases from V and 7 from J; bases not matched to a gene: 7. Here the CDR3 DNA reads TGTGCCAGCAGCAAAAGGACAGGGCGGAACATTCAGTACTTC. This gives the protein CASSKRTGRNIQYF.

V is TRBV6-1 and J is TRBJ1-5; TRBD1 is a possible D gene (6 bases). This CDR3 contains 13 residues. Trimming took 4 bases from V and 7 from J, leaving 11 bases between them. The germline gives CDR1 MNHNS, CDR2 SASEGT. The CDR3 reads CASSGTGWQPQHF. In nucleotides, the CDR3 is TGTGCCAGCAGTGGAACAGGGTGGCAGCCCCAGCATTTT.

This clone was observed once. The rearrangement uses TRBV2 and TRBJ1-5; TRBD1 matches 8 bases. After removal of 5 bases from V and 6 bases from J, the junction contained 9 bases not matched to a gene. Germline assignment: CDR1 SNHLY and CDR2 FYNNEI. The CDR3 is 15 amino acids. CDR3 in amino acids: CASSFDRGYGQPQHF. CDR3 nucleotides: TGTGCCAGCAGTTTCGACAGGGGATACGGTCAGCCCCAGCATTTT.

In this sample, this clone turned up once. This sequence joins TRBV5-6 and TRBJ1-2; possible D gene TRBD1, 6 bases. Germline CDR1 SGHDT, CDR2 YYEEEE. Trimming took 5 bases from V and 4 from J, leaving 15 bases between them. The CDR3 contains 14 residues. The CDR3 loop is CASRQTGTLYGYTF. DNA of the CDR3: TGTGCCAGCAGACAAACAGGGACCCTCTATGGCTACACCTTC.

The chain is built from TRBV28 and TRBJ2-7, with D perhaps TRBD2 (5 bases). Germline assignment: CDR1 MDHEN and CDR2 SYDVKM. The CDR3 runs 11 residues. V lost 6 bases, J lost 2 bases, and 5 bases lay in between. The CDR3 spells CASSGAYEQYF. CDR3 DNA: TGTGCCAGCAGCGGGGCCTACGAGCAGTACTTC. The full variable domain, in which reference TRBV28 and TRBJ2-7 provide the parts outside the CDR3, is DVKVTQSSRYLVKRTGEKVFLECVQDMDHENMFWYRQDPGLGLRLIYFSYDVKMKEKGDIPEGYSVSREKKERFSLILESASTNQTSMYLCASSGAYEQYFGPGTRLTVT.

The chain uses TRBV7-9 and TRBJ2-7; D remains unclear. V lost 6 bases and J 2 bases, leaving 8 bases between the germline ends. The CDR3 extends over 12 amino acids. Germline V gene sequence: CDR1 SEHNR, CDR2 FQNEAQ (reference sequence). CDR3: CASRPGTYEQYF. The CDR3 nucleotides read TGTGCCAGCAGGCCTGGCACCTACGAGCAGTACTTC.

The chain couples TRBV7-9 to TRBJ2-1; D perhaps matches TRBD2 (5 bases). V shed 5 bases and J shed 2 bases, with 13 bases lying between them. This CDR3 region has 15 residues. Germline CDR1 SEHNR, CDR2 FQNEAQ (reference sequence). CDR3 sequence: CASSPLPGAYNEQFF. CDR3 DNA: TGTGCCAGCAGCCCTTTGCCCGGGGCCTACAATGAGCAGTTCTTC.

This sequence joins TRBV5-4 and TRBJ2-2; D gene uncertain. V lost 4 bases and J 5 bases, leaving 6 bases between the germline ends. This CDR3 is built from 12 residues. Germline CDR1 reads SGHNT; CDR2 reads YYREEE (reference sequence). In DNA form, the CDR3 reads TGTGCCAGCAGCCCCCCAACCGGGGAGCTGTTTTTT. Protein: CASSPPTGELFF.

The chain links TRBV4-2 to TRBJ2-2, with D maybe TRBD1 (5 bases). CDR1 and CDR2 (germline): LGHNA, YNFKEQ. V was shortened by 0 bases and J by 4 bases, with 15 bases between the two germline ends. The CDR3 is 17 amino acids. In DNA, the CDR3 is TGTGCCAGCAGCCAAGATTTGGGGCCCCTAGGCACCGGGGAGCTGTTTTTT. Protein: CASSQDLGPLGTGELFF.

CDR3 region: CANEKGGLRIQGGGYTEAFF. CDR3 DNA sequence: TGTGCCAACGAGAAGGGTGGGCTTCGGATACAGGGCGGGGGGTACACTGAAGCTTTCTTT. The V and J genes are TRBV21-1 and TRBJ1-1. TRBV21-1 is listed as a pseudogene. This CDR3 has 20 amino acids.

The genes are TRBV7-2 and TRBJ2-3; D perhaps matches TRBD2 (6 bases). Germline CDR1 is SGHTA and CDR2 is FQGNSA. Trimming pared 7 bases from V and 0 bases from J, leaving 17 bases between. The CDR3 consists of 16 residues. The CDR3 DNA is TGTGCCAGCATTCTGGGAGTTAGCGGAAGCACAGATACGCAGTATTTT. This gives the protein CASILGVSGSTDTQYF.

The chain links TRBV30 to TRBJ1-1; D gene ambiguous. Looked up from germline, CDR1 is GTSNPN and CDR2 is SVGIG (reference sequence). The CDR3 is made up of 13 amino acids. The ends were cut back, 3 bases at V and 3 bases at J, with 11 bases in the middle. Here the CDR3 DNA reads TGTGCCTGGAGGCCTGGCGGGGACACTGAAGCTTTCTTT. Protein sequence: CAWRPGGDTEAFF.

This chain joins TRBV7-3 and TRBJ1-1, with 8 bases fitting TRBD1. V was clipped by 2 bases and J by 0 bases; unmatched bases: 2. Germline CDR1 reads SGHTA; CDR2 reads FQGTGA. CDR3 size: 15 residues. This CDR3 reads CASSLAGGMNTEAFF. The CDR3 coding sequence is TGTGCCAGCAGCTTAGCAGGGGGCATGAACACTGAAGCTTTCTTT.

The V gene is TRBV2, the J gene TRBJ1-3; D gene unclear. The V gene lost 7 bases and the J gene lost 1 base, with 14 bases spanning the gap. The CDR3 is 15 amino acids. The germline CDR1 and CDR2 sequences are SNHLY and FYNNEI. The CDR3 spells CASTLDPGSGNTIYF. The CDR3 DNA is TGTGCCAGCACCCTGGACCCGGGGTCTGGAAACACCATATATTTT.

The genes are TRBV19 and TRBJ1-6, with 10 bases matching TRBD1. From germline, CDR1 is LNHDA and CDR2 SQIVND (reference sequence). V gave up 11 bases and J gave up 10 bases; unmatched junction bases: 14. CDR3 length: 15 amino acids. CDR3: CAWACGGTGASPLHF. The DNA for the CDR3 is TGTGCCTGGGCCTGTGGCGGGACAGGGGCATCACCCCTCCACTTT.

The chain recombines TRBV5-6 with TRBJ2-1; D call uncertain. Trimming removed 4 bases at V and 5 bases at J, with 7 bases between. CDR1 SGHDT and CDR2 YYEEEE come from the germline V gene. There are 12 residues in the CDR3. This CDR3 reads CASSLLDNEQFF. The DNA for the CDR3 is TGTGCCAGCAGCCTCCTAGACAATGAGCAGTTCTTC.

This clone was counted a few times. The rearrangement uses TRBV5-4 and TRBJ2-3; 7 bases map to TRBD1. The germline CDR1 and CDR2 sequences are SGHNT and YYREEE (reference sequence). V dropped 4 bases and J dropped 2; count of bases not matched to a gene: 7. This CDR3 region has 15 residues. The CDR3 spells CASSPGQTFTDTQYF. The CDR3 region has the DNA TGTGCCAGCAGCCCGGGACAGACTTTCACAGATACGCAGTATTTT. Supplemented by reference TRBV5-4 and TRBJ2-3, the full variable domain reads ETGVTQSPTHLIKTRGQQVTLRCSSQSGHNTVSWYQQALGQGPQFIFQYYREEENGRGNFPPRFSGLQFPNYSSELNVNALELDDSALYLCASSPGQTFTDTQYFGPGTRLTVL.

This clone has more than one count but fewer than ten. The chain has TRBV30 and TRBJ2-3; TRBD2 aligns across 7 bases. V gave up 4 bases and J gave up 9 bases; unmatched junction bases: 10. The CDR3 covers 13 residues. Germline V gene data show CDR1 as GTSNPN and CDR2 as SVGIG (reference sequence). In nucleotides, the CDR3 is TGTGCCTGGACATGGGGGAGGGTCAAGACGCAGTATTTT. Protein product: CAWTWGRVKTQYF. Full variable domain (rest looked up from reference TRBV30 and TRBJ2-3): SQTIHQWPATLVQPVGSPLSLECTVEGTSNPNLYWYRQAAGRGLQLLFYSVGIGQISSEVPQNLSASRPQDRQFILSSKKLLLSDSGFYLCAWTWGRVKTQYFGPGTRLTVL.

V is TRBV30 and J is TRBJ1-1, with D possibly TRBD1 on 6 matching bases. V lost 0 bases and J lost 1, with 12 bases in between. This CDR3 contains 15 residues. The V gene's germline CDR1 is GTSNPN and CDR2 SVGIG (reference sequence). The CDR3 reads CAWSVQGRGNTEAFF. The CDR3 DNA sequence: TGTGCCTGGAGTGTACAGGGCAGAGGGAACACTGAAGCTTTCTTT.

The chain recombines TRBV7-3 with TRBJ2-2, with D uncertain. This CDR3 has 13 amino acids. V was shortened by 1 base and J by 4 bases, with 4 bases between the two germline ends. Per the germline V gene, CDR1 is SGHTA and CDR2 is FQGTGA. The CDR3 sequence: CASSLIGTGELFF. The CDR3 region has the DNA TGTGCCAGCAGCTTAATCGGCACCGGGGAGCTGTTTTTT. The full variable domain, its missing parts supplied by reference TRBV7-3 and TRBJ2-2, is GAGVSQTPSNKVTEKGKYVELRCDPISGHTALYWYRQSLGQGPEFLIYFQGTGAADDSGLPNDRFFAVRPEGSVSTLKIQRTERGDSAVYLCASSLIGTGELFFGEGSRLTVL.

The chain carries TRBV19 and TRBJ1-1; 7 bases align to TRBD1. Germline CDR1 and CDR2: LNHDA and SQIVND (reference sequence). J gave up 0 bases and V 1 base, and 2 bases lay outside the gene matches. The CDR3 has 15 residues. The CDR3 loop is CASSIATGVNTEAFF. CDR3 DNA: TGTGCCAGTAGTATAGCAACAGGGGTGAACACTGAAGCTTTCTTT.